This T cell receptor beta chain was identified during a study of T cell responses to AZD1222 COVID-19 vaccine. Study-level information: Pooling was applied to second doses at about 4 or about 12 weeks. Points from the study as a whole: Nearly half of spike-specific TCRs reportedly target unmutated variant regions.

TCRdb's table, derived via immunoSEQ multiplex PCR, lists solely in-frame clones and lacks some. The sample shows approximately 110,000 clones, around 94% of them seen only once. In the case of this clone: Antigen specificity is unknown.

V dropped 5 bases and J dropped 6 bases, with 9 bases sitting between them. CDR3 length equals 12 residues. Germline lookup yields CDR1 SGHDT and CDR2 YYEEEE. Source: peripheral blood, taken on day 0 of AZD1222 vaccination. The source of this sequence is an adult in good health. The gene calls are TRBV5-6 and TRBJ2-1; D perhaps matches TRBD2 (6 bases). The CDR3 sequence is CASSQTSNEQFF. For the CDR3, the DNA is TGTGCCAGCAGTCAGACTAGCAATGAGCAGTTCTTC. The complete variable domain, with remaining parts taken from reference TRBV5-6 and TRBJ2-1, reads DAGVTQSPTHLIKTRGQQVTLRCSPKSGHDTVSWYQQALGQGPQFIFQYYEEEERQRGNFPDRFSGHQFPNYSSELNVNALLLGDSALYLCASSQTSNEQFFGPGTRLTVL.